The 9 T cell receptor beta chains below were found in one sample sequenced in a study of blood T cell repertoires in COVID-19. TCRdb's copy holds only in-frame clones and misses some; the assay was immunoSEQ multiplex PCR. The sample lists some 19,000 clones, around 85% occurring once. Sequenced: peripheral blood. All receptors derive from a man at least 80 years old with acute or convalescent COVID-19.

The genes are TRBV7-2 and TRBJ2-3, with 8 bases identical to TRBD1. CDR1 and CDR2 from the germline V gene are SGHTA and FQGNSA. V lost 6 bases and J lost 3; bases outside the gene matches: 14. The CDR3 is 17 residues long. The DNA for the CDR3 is TGTGCCAGCAGACCCCAATCCGGGACAGGTAGAACAGATACGCAGTATTTT. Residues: CASRPQSGTGRTDTQYF.

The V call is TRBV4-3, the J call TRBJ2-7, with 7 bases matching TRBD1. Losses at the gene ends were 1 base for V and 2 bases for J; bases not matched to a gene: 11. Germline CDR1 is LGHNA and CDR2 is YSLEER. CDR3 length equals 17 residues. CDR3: CASSQVITGTVAYEQYF. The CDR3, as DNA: TGCGCCAGCAGCCAAGTCATTACCGGGACAGTTGCCTACGAGCAGTACTTC.

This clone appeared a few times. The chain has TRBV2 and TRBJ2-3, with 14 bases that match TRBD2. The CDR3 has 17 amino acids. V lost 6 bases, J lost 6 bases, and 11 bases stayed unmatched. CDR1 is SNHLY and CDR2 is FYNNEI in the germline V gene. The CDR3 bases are TGTGCCAGCAGCGCCTCCGGGACTAGCGGGGGCATGGATACGCAGTATTTT. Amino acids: CASSASGTSGGMDTQYF.

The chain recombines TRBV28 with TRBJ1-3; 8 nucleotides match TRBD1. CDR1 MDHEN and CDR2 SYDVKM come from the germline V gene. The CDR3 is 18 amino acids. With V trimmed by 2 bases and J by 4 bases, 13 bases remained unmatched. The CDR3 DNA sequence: TGTGCCAGCAGTTTAGTTGGGATCGGCAGGGGGCAAGGAAACACCATATATTTT. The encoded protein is CASSLVGIGRGQGNTIYF.

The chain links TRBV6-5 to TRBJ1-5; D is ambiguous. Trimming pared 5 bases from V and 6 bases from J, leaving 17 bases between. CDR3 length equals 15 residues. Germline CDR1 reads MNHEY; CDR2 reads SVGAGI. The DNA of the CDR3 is TGTGCCAGCAGTCCCCTCCGGGGTGAGAGTCAGCCCCAGCATTTT. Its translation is CASSPLRGESQPQHF.

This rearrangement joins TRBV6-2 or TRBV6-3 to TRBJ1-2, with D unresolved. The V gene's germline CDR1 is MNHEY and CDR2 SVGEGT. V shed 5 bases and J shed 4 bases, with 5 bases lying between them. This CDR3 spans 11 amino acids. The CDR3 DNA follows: TGTGCCAGCAGTCGGGTCTATGGCTACACCTTC. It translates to CASSRVYGYTF.

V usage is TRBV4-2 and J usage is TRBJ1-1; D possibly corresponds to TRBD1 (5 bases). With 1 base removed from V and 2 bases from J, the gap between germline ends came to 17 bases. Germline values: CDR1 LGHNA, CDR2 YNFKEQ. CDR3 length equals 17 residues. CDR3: CASSQGHAGTDNTEAFF. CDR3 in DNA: TGTGCCAGCAGCCAAGGACACGCGGGGACCGATAACACTGAAGCTTTCTTT.

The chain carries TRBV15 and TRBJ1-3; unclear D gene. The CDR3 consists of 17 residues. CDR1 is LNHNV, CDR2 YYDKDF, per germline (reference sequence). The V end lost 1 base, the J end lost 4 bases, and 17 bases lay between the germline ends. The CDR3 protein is CATSRVKYSGSGNTIYF. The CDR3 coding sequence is TGTGCCACCAGCAGAGTAAAGTACTCGGGGAGCGGAAACACCATATATTTT.

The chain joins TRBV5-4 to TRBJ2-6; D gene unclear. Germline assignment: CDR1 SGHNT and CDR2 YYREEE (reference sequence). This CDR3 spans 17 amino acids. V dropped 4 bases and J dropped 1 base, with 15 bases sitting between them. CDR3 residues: CASSITNTVSGANVLTF. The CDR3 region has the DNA TGTGCCAGCAGCATCACCAATACAGTTTCTGGGGCCAACGTCCTGACTTTC.